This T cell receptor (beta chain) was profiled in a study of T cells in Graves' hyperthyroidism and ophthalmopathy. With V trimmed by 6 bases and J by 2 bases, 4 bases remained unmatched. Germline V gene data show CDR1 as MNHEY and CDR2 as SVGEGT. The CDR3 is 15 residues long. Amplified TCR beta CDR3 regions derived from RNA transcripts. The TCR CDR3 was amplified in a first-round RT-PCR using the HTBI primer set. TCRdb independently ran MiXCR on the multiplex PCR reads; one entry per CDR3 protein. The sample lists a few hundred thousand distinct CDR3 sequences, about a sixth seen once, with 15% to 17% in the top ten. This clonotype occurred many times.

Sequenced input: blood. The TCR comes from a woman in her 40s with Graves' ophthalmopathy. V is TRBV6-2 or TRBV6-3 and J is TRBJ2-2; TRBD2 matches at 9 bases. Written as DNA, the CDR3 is TGTGCCAGCAGATTGACTAGCGGTAACACCGGGGAGCTGTTTTTT. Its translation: CASRLTSGNTGELFF.